This paragraph covers one T cell receptor (beta chain) sequence. The CDR3 is 16 amino acids. V shed 0 bases and J shed 0 bases, with 10 bases lying between them. Germline V CDR1 and CDR2: SGDLS, YYNGEE. Survey-level immunoSEQ sequencing profiled the TCR beta repertoire. Sequencing was performed with immunoSEQ multiplex PCR; in TCRdb, only in-frame clones are kept and a portion is missing. The sample has approximately 70,000 clones; around 93% are singletons. This clonotype was sampled from a man aged 35 to 55 with rheumatoid arthritis. Material: PBMCs. The chain links TRBV9 to TRBJ1-3; no clear D. CDR3 sequence: CASSVAPDLSGNTIYF. The CDR3 nucleotides are TGTGCCAGCAGCGTAGCGCCAGATCTCTCTGGAAACACCATATATTTT.